This T cell receptor beta chain originates from a study of molecular identifiers for immune sequencing clone quantification. Findings and caveats of the study: Naive cells had under 1% of molecules in clones above 20 RNA copies, effectors over 99%.

This CDR3 comprises 13 residues. V was pared by 0 bases and J by 1 base, with 6 bases between. Germline CDR1 is GTSNPN and CDR2 is SVGIG (reference sequence). Previously reported methods and listed TCR primers produced the bulk TCR libraries. Using its own MiXCR run on the PCR reads, TCRdb lists one record per CDR3 protein. The sample has roughly 320,000 distinct CDR3 sequences; about 21% are singletons. Using 10%, 30% or 50% RNA, naive CD8 libraries were derived from about 20,000 to 1,000,000 sorted cells. At least ten counts were recorded for this clonotype. The antigen remains unidentified. The sequence was collected from a human donor in good health. Some libraries in this study had Jurkat cell RNA spiked in. The specimen was naive CD8+ T cells from blood, with Jurkat cell RNA spiked in. Subset reported: FACS-sorted CD8+CD4-CCR7+CD45RA+ naive T cells. The chain recombines TRBV30 with TRBJ1-1; no clear D. CDR3 coding DNA: TGTGCCTGGAGTGTTCAGGAGAACACTGAAGCTTTCTTT. This gives the protein CAWSVQENTEAFF. The entire variable domain, with the rest obtained from reference TRBV30 and TRBJ1-1, is as follows: SQTIHQWPATLVQPVGSPLSLECTVEGTSNPNLYWYRQAAGRGLQLLFYSVGIGQISSEVPQNLSASRPQDRQFILSSKKLLLSDSGFYLCAWSVQENTEAFFGQGTRLTVV.